This T cell receptor (beta chain) stems from a study of blood T cell repertoires in COVID-19. The overall study: The United States, Italy and Spain supplied acute and convalescent COVID-19 samples. PBMCs, B-cell-depleted T cells, or T cells were the source of the cDNA or gDNA that made up the material.

How the authors handled the data: Reference gene primer amplification yielded estimated nucleated cell counts. The assay was immunoSEQ multiplex PCR, and TCRdb's table has in-frame clones only and misses some. V and J calls and clone size follow that table, whereas D and trimming were derived from the DNA. The sample shows about 180,000 clones, 83% of them seen only once. V dropped 6 bases and J dropped 2 bases, with 11 bases sitting between them. CDR1 and CDR2 (germline): MNHNY, SVGAGI (reference sequence). The CDR3 totals 13 residues. This clone appeared many times. Seattle-derived patients entered the study during active infection and were followed longitudinally.

The sample taken for sequencing was peripheral blood. The TCR originated in a woman between 65 and 79 years old with COVID-19, enrolled during active disease. This chain uses TRBV6-6 with TRBJ2-7, with D possibly being TRBD1 (5 bases). DNA of the CDR3: TGTGCCAGCAGCCCCGACAGTACCTACGAGCAGTACTTC. Protein sequence: CASSPDSTYEQYF.